The rows below give T cell receptor beta chains drawn from one sample of a study of shared clonotypes between healthy human individuals. The method was immunoSEQ multiplex PCR; TCRdb's version includes in-frame clones alone and lacks a portion of them. The table records around 2,000,000 clones, about 95% of them present only once. The specimen sequenced was naive CD8+ T cells sorted from blood. These receptors originate from a man aged 18 to 30 in good health. CDR3s include the opening cysteine and the closing phenylalanine or tryptophan. The D gene is left open where the match is weak. Some rows mark clone size as missing; the rest say once, few, many or name a class of expanded clone.

j_call: TRBJ1-2
d_call: .
v_call: TRBV6-6
clone_size: .
cdr3_nt: TGTGCCAGCAGTTTAGGTTGGACAGAGAGATCTTGGGGCTACACCTTC
cdr3_aa: CASSLGWTERSWGYTF

j_call: TRBJ1-1
d_call: .
v_call: TRBV4-1
clone_size: once
cdr3_nt: TGCGCCAGCACGGGGGAGAACACTGAAGCTTTCTTT
cdr3_aa: CASTGENTEAFF

j_call: TRBJ1-3
d_call: TRBD1
v_call: TRBV4-1
clone_size: .
cdr3_nt: TGCGCCAGCAGCCAAGACCAGGGGGCTGGAAACACCATATATTTT
cdr3_aa: CASSQDQGAGNTIYF

j_call: TRBJ2-7
d_call: TRBD2
v_call: TRBV5-1
clone_size: .
cdr3_nt: TGCGCCAGCAGCTTCGGGACTAGCTACGAGCAGTACTTC
cdr3_aa: CASSFGTSYEQYF

j_call: TRBJ1-3
d_call: .
v_call: TRBV15
clone_size: .
cdr3_nt: TGTGCCACCAGCAGAGTACAGTACTCTGGAAACACCATATATTTT
cdr3_aa: CATSRVQYSGNTIYF

j_call: TRBJ2-7
d_call: .
v_call: TRBV2
clone_size: .
cdr3_nt: TGTGCCAGCAGTGAAGTGTTTGGGGGCGAGGACTACGAGCAGTACTTC
cdr3_aa: CASSEVFGGEDYEQYF

j_call: TRBJ1-4
d_call: .
v_call: TRBV4-1
clone_size: .
cdr3_nt: TGCGCCAGCAGCCAAGACTTGGCCGGAGAGGCAACTAATGAAAAACTGTTTTTT
cdr3_aa: CASSQDLAGEATNEKLFF

j_call: TRBJ1-1
d_call: .
v_call: TRBV28
clone_size: .
cdr3_nt: TGTGCCAGCAGTCCCCCGTCTGCGTTGACTGAAGCTTTCTTT
cdr3_aa: CASSPPSALTEAFF

j_call: TRBJ1-4
d_call: TRBD1
v_call: TRBV2
clone_size: once
cdr3_nt: TGTGCCAGCATCGGCCTAGGGGGCTCGCGGGAAAAACTGTTTTTT
cdr3_aa: CASIGLGGSREKLFF

j_call: TRBJ2-1
d_call: .
v_call: TRBV13
clone_size: .
cdr3_nt: TGTGCCAGCAGCTTAGAACCCCATGAGCAGTTCTTC
cdr3_aa: CASSLEPHEQFF

j_call: TRBJ1-2
d_call: .
v_call: TRBV28
clone_size: .
cdr3_nt: TGTGCCAGCAGCCACGCCCCCCATTCAGTTAAAAACTATGTCTTTGTAGGCTACACCTTC
cdr3_aa: CASSHAPHSVKNYVFVGYTF

j_call: TRBJ1-1
d_call: .
v_call: TRBV19
clone_size: .
cdr3_nt: TGTGCCAGTAGTATAGACAGTATCGGCACTGAAGCTTTCTTT
cdr3_aa: CASSIDSIGTEAFF

j_call: TRBJ2-7
d_call: .
v_call: TRBV9
clone_size: .
cdr3_nt: TGTGCCAGCAGCCCCGAGGGGTCCTACGAGCAGTACTTC
cdr3_aa: CASSPEGSYEQYF

j_call: TRBJ2-5
d_call: TRBD2
v_call: TRBV7-8
clone_size: once
cdr3_nt: TGTGCCAGCAGCTCACGGACTAGCGGGAGGGTAACAAACCAAGAGACCCAGTACTTC
cdr3_aa: CASSSRTSGRVTNQETQYF

j_call: TRBJ2-5
d_call: TRBD2
v_call: TRBV29-1
clone_size: .
cdr3_nt: TGCAGCGTTTGGACTAGCGTGCGGGAGACCCAGTACTTC
cdr3_aa: CSVWTSVRETQYF

j_call: TRBJ2-7
d_call: .
v_call: TRBV4-1
clone_size: .
cdr3_nt: TGCGCCAGCAGCCAAGATCCCCCAGGGGATACCTACGAGCAGTACTTC
cdr3_aa: CASSQDPPGDTYEQYF

j_call: TRBJ2-1
d_call: .
v_call: TRBV25-1
clone_size: .
cdr3_nt: TGTGCCAGCATATCCGGGATGAGTAATGAGCAGTTCTTC
cdr3_aa: CASISGMSNEQFF

j_call: TRBJ2-5
d_call: .
v_call: TRBV7-9
clone_size: .
cdr3_nt: TGTGCCAGCAGCTTAGGTGGAGGGGATCGGGAGACCCAGTACTTC
cdr3_aa: CASSLGGGDRETQYF

j_call: TRBJ2-7
d_call: TRBD1
v_call: TRBV7-8
clone_size: .
cdr3_nt: TGTGCCAGCAGCCCAGACAGGGGGTTGAGCTCCTACGAGCAGTACTTC
cdr3_aa: CASSPDRGLSSYEQYF

j_call: TRBJ1-2
d_call: TRBD1
v_call: TRBV27
clone_size: .
cdr3_nt: TGTGCCAGCAGTTTTATTTTGGCAGGGGGTCTGAGCGGCTACACCTTC
cdr3_aa: CASSFILAGGLSGYTF

j_call: TRBJ1-1
d_call: .
v_call: TRBV10-3
clone_size: .
cdr3_nt: TGTGCCATCAGTGATCGAGGGGGAGACACTGAAGCTTTCTTT
cdr3_aa: CAISDRGGDTEAFF

j_call: TRBJ2-7
d_call: TRBD2
v_call: TRBV19
clone_size: .
cdr3_nt: TGTGCCAGTAGTACGACTAGCATCCCCTACGAGCAGTACTTC
cdr3_aa: CASSTTSIPYEQYF

j_call: TRBJ2-3
d_call: TRBD1
v_call: TRBV6-5
clone_size: .
cdr3_nt: TGTGCCAGCAGTTCGCAGGGGGCGGTAACAGATACGCAGTATTTT
cdr3_aa: CASSSQGAVTDTQYF

j_call: TRBJ1-2
d_call: .
v_call: TRBV5-1
clone_size: .
cdr3_nt: TGCGCCAGCAGCGCTCCGGGGCTAAACTATGGCTACACCTTC
cdr3_aa: CASSAPGLNYGYTF

j_call: TRBJ2-2
d_call: .
v_call: TRBV19
clone_size: .
cdr3_nt: TGTGCCAGTAGTCCGCAGACAGGTTGGAACACCGGGGAGCTGTTTTTT
cdr3_aa: CASSPQTGWNTGELFF

j_call: TRBJ2-7
d_call: TRBD2
v_call: TRBV5-5
clone_size: .
cdr3_nt: TGTGCCAGCAGCTCCCTCTCCAGCGGGAGTTGGTACGAGCAGTACTTC
cdr3_aa: CASSSLSSGSWYEQYF

j_call: TRBJ1-1
d_call: TRBD1
v_call: TRBV4-3
clone_size: .
cdr3_nt: TGCGCCAGCAGCCAGGCCCGGACAGGGAACACTGAAGCTTTCTTT
cdr3_aa: CASSQARTGNTEAFF

j_call: TRBJ1-2
d_call: .
v_call: TRBV5-3
clone_size: .
cdr3_nt: TGTGCCGGCGCAGGGAACTATGGCTACACCTTC
cdr3_aa: CAGAGNYGYTF

j_call: TRBJ1-4
d_call: .
v_call: TRBV27
clone_size: once
cdr3_nt: TGTGCCAGCAGTTTACTGGGAACTAATGAAAAACTGTTTTTT
cdr3_aa: CASSLLGTNEKLFF

j_call: TRBJ2-1
d_call: .
v_call: TRBV9
clone_size: .
cdr3_nt: TGTGCCAGCAGCTCTCGGACGGAGCAGTTCTTC
cdr3_aa: CASSSRTEQFF

j_call: TRBJ2-3
d_call: TRBD1
v_call: TRBV2
clone_size: .
cdr3_nt: TGTGCCAGCACCGGGACAGCTCGGACAGATACGCAGTATTTT
cdr3_aa: CASTGTARTDTQYF

j_call: TRBJ2-7
d_call: .
v_call: TRBV27
clone_size: .
cdr3_nt: TGTGCCAGCAGCTTCGACAGGGAGGGGCCCTACGAGCAGTACTTC
cdr3_aa: CASSFDREGPYEQYF

j_call: TRBJ1-2
d_call: TRBD1
v_call: TRBV5-4
clone_size: .
cdr3_nt: TGTGCCAGCAGCACCCAGGGGGCTGGCTATGGCTACACCTTC
cdr3_aa: CASSTQGAGYGYTF

j_call: TRBJ1-1
d_call: .
v_call: TRBV19
clone_size: once
cdr3_nt: TGTGCCAGTACCCTGACAGCGTTGGTCACTGAAGCTTTCTTT
cdr3_aa: CASTLTALVTEAFF

j_call: TRBJ2-7
d_call: .
v_call: TRBV6-1
clone_size: .
cdr3_nt: TGTGCCAGCAGCCAAAGGGGTCCCTACGAGCAGTACTTC
cdr3_aa: CASSQRGPYEQYF

j_call: TRBJ2-5
d_call: TRBD2
v_call: TRBV10-3
clone_size: .
cdr3_nt: TGTGCCACCAGATCCAAACTAGCGGGAGGTCAGGACCAAGAGACCCAGTACTTC
cdr3_aa: CATRSKLAGGQDQETQYF

j_call: TRBJ2-1
d_call: .
v_call: TRBV4-2
clone_size: .
cdr3_nt: TGTGCCAGCGGGCAGGGTGTTGGGGATGAGCAGTTCTTC
cdr3_aa: CASGQGVGDEQFF

j_call: TRBJ1-1
d_call: .
v_call: TRBV29-1
clone_size: .
cdr3_nt: TGCAGCGTTGTAGAGGGTTGGGGGAACACTGAAGCTTTCTTT
cdr3_aa: CSVVEGWGNTEAFF

j_call: TRBJ2-2
d_call: TRBD2
v_call: TRBV7-9
clone_size: .
cdr3_nt: TGTGCCAGCAGCTTAGAGGGACTAGCGGAGGACACCGGGGAGCTGTTTTTT
cdr3_aa: CASSLEGLAEDTGELFF

j_call: TRBJ2-7
d_call: .
v_call: TRBV29-1
clone_size: .
cdr3_nt: TGCAGCGCCCTGGGGGCGCCCTCCTACGAGCAGTACTTC
cdr3_aa: CSALGAPSYEQYF

j_call: TRBJ2-7
d_call: TRBD1
v_call: TRBV5-1
clone_size: .
cdr3_nt: TGCGCCAGCAGCTTACGGACAGGGAACTACGAGCAGTACTTC
cdr3_aa: CASSLRTGNYEQYF

j_call: TRBJ1-3
d_call: .
v_call: TRBV15
clone_size: once
cdr3_nt: TGTGCCACCAGCAGAGAGTCAGGGGTCTCTGGAAACACCATATATTTT
cdr3_aa: CATSRESGVSGNTIYF

j_call: TRBJ2-1
d_call: .
v_call: TRBV11-2
clone_size: .
cdr3_nt: TGTGCCAGCAGCACTCAACCCGCGGGGCAAAACAATGAGCAGTTCTTC
cdr3_aa: CASSTQPAGQNNEQFF